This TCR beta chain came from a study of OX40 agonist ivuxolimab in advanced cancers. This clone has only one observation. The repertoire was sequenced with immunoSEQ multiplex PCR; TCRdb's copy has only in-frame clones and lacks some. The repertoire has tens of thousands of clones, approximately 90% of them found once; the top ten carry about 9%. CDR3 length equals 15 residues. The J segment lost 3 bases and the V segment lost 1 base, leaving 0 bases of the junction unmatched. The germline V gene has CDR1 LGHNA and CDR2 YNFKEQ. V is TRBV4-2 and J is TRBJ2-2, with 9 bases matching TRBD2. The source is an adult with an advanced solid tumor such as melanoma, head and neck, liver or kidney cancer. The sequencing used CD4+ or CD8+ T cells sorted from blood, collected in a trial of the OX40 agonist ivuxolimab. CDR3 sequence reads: CASSQGGGDTGELFF. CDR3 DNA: TGTGCCAGCAGCCAAGGCGGGGGGGACACCGGGGAGCTGTTTTTT.